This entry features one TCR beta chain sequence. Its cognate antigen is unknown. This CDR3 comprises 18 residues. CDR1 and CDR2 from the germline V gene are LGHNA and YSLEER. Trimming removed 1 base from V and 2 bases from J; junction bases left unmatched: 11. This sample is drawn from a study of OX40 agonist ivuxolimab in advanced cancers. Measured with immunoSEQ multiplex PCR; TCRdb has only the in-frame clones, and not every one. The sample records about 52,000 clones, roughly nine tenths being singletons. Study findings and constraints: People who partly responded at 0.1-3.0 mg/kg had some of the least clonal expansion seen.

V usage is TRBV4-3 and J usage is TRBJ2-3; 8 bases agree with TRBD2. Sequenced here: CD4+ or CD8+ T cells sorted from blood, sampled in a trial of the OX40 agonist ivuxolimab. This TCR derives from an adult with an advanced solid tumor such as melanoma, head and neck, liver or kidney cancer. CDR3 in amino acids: CASSQAPAGGGPTDTQYF. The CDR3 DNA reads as TGCGCCAGCAGCCAAGCCCCGGCCGGCGGGGGGCCCACAGATACGCAGTATTTT.